This T cell receptor beta chain was captured by sequencing in a study of Ad26.COV2.S vaccination and SARS-CoV-2 variants. Overall study results and limits: Greater spike-specific TCR breadth was seen in vaccine recipients than in placebo recipients. Vaccinees and placebo recipients showed similar non-spike TCR breadth. Vaccinees reportedly had broad spike-specific CD8+ and CD4+ T cell responses.

Trimming stripped 4 bases from V and 2 bases from J, with 16 bases between. The CDR3 covers 15 residues. CDR1 and CDR2 from the germline V gene are SGHRS and YFSETQ. Data came from immunoSEQ multiplex PCR; TCRdb stores just in-frame clones and leaves some out. In the table there are 400,000 or so clones, around nine tenths of which are singletons. Worth noting for this clone: The antigen is not known.

Stated treatment: around 19 received Ad26.COV2.S at low or high dose, single or two shots; about 5 received placebo; per-sample allocation not given. Sampling happened 63 days after the first vaccine or placebo injection. Expressing Wuhan-strain SARS-CoV-2 spike, an Ad26 vector served as the vaccine. This clonotype was sampled from a person between 18 and 59 years old who received the Ad26.COV2.S COVID-19 vaccine or a placebo. Source: peripheral blood, taken in a trial of Ad26.COV2.S vaccine versus placebo. The rearrangement uses TRBV5-1 and TRBJ2-7, with a possible D match to TRBD2 (6 bases). In DNA form, the CDR3 reads TGCGCCAGCAGCATGCCGACTAGTGGCCCCTACGAGCAGTACTTC. Protein: CASSMPTSGPYEQYF.